This TCR beta chain emerged from a study of beta chain features in type 1 diabetes. Study outcomes and limitations: Shortening of TCRB CDR3s, moderate but significant, appeared in all four CD4+ subsets of Type 1 diabetes patients. PCR could preferentially amplify shorter templates, alike in patients and controls.

The study reverse transcribed the entire isolated RNA, so it sequenced expressed TCRB transcripts. The average output of naive, central memory and regulatory T cell samples was 3.6 million or so reads. Assay: immunoSEQ multiplex PCR; the TCRdb copy retains only in-frame clones and omits some. The data contain approximately 41,000 clones, about 66% of them singletons. With respect to this clone: Its antigen is not known.

The CDR3 sequence is 15 residues long. Between the trimmed V and J ends, which lost 0 bases and 2 bases, there was a span of 11 bases. Germline-derived CDR1 and CDR2 are SGHRS and YFSETQ. The chain employs TRBV5-1 and TRBJ2-5; D is unclear. The sample taken for sequencing was Tregs from blood. The receptor's source is a man aged 30 to 45 with type 1 diabetes. Some clones in this sample may be carry-over from other donors' samples. CDR3 DNA sequence: TGCGCCAGCAGCTTGGCCTACGGGTGGCAAGAGACCCAGTACTTC. It codes for CASSLAYGWQETQYF.